Listed here are 2 T cell receptor beta chains from one sample, sequenced in a study of response to subunit inactivated influenza vaccine. TCRdb recomputed calls from the RT-PCR reads with MiXCR, one row per CDR3 protein. The table includes about 780,000 distinct CDR3 sequences, around 20% detected once. The material sequenced was PBMCs from blood, taken roughly 5 days after vaccination. These TCRs come from a man aged 50-60 years who received an inactivated influenza vaccine.

This clonotype was seen more than once but under ten times. The chain links TRBV20-1 to TRBJ2-1, with D maybe TRBD2 (5 bases). Germline CDR1 is DFQATT and CDR2 is SNEGSKA (reference sequence). The CDR3 sequence is 13 residues long. The V end lost 3 bases, the J end lost 6 bases, and 12 bases lay between the germline ends. The CDR3 nucleotides are TGCAGTGCTAGGAGGACTGGCACCAATGAGCAGTTCTTC. It is translated as CSARRTGTNEQFF.

CDR3 amino acids: CATPLGQKNTEAFF. The CDR3 DNA reads as TGTGCCACCCCCCTAGGACAGAAGAACACTGAAGCTTTCTTT. The chain carries TRBV7-9 and TRBJ1-1; tentative D call: TRBD1 (6 bases). The germline CDR1 and CDR2 sequences are SEHNR and FQNEAQ (reference sequence). V lost 10 bases and J lost 1, with 16 bases in between. The CDR3 covers 14 residues.